This is a list of T cell receptor beta chains from one sample in a study of lymphopenia after photon versus proton radiotherapy. The table came from immunoSEQ multiplex PCR; TCRdb's copy has only in-frame clones and leaves some out. This table has around 62,000 clones, approximately 84% appearing once. The source was peripheral blood, collected from a patient treated with proton-based radiotherapy. The receptors stem from a man between 60 and 70 years old with pancreatic cancer. The CDR3 runs from the conserved cysteine through the conserved F or W. Each record gives: J gene, V gene, CDR3 protein.

TRBJ2-7	TRBV15	CATSRGLTYEQYF
TRBJ1-1	TRBV28	CASSLDGVRTEAFF
TRBJ2-3	TRBV2	CASSAGPRGGTQYF
TRBJ1-2	TRBV28	CASSPRRDFYGYTF
TRBJ1-4	TRBV6-1	CASGWGWEKLFF
TRBJ2-3	TRBV18	CASSPMLLPEQYF
TRBJ2-3	TRBV28	CASSFGGRRRPTDTQYF
TRBJ1-1	TRBV7-8	CASSLLAARNTEAFF
TRBJ2-7	TRBV6-5	CASSRFRGTYEQYF
TRBJ2-1	TRBV6-1	CASSEGGSGYNEQFF
TRBJ2-7	TRBV29-1	CSVELGAYEQYF
TRBJ1-2	TRBV19	CASSIDSRGPLGGYTF
TRBJ1-1	TRBV4-2	CASSQVDEGGGAEAFF
TRBJ2-7	TRBV6-1	CASRLERSSYEQYF